This TCR beta chain is drawn from a study of memory CD4+ T cells and cytomegalovirus serostatus. Study overall: Of the healthy Belgian adults, 9 were CMV seropositive and around 22 seronegative.

This CDR3 comprises 12 residues. Germline CDR1 is MNHEY and CDR2 is SVGAGI. V was clipped by 11 bases and J by 0 bases, with 11 bases between them. Some clones are missing from TCRdb's copy, which holds only in-frame ones; the method was immunoSEQ multiplex PCR. The sample comprises about 60,000 clones, less than 85% of which are singletons, and roughly 0.5% rests with the top ten. The sort gate was single viable CD3+CD4+CD8-CD45RO+ cells for memory CD4+ T cells. The chain couples TRBV6-5 to TRBJ2-7; a possible D gene is TRBD2 (6 bases). The TCR sequence derives from an adult in good health and CMV-seronegative. Some clones in this sample may be carry-over from other donors' samples. Material for sequencing was memory CD4+ T cells from blood. CDR3 sequence (DNA): TGTGCCCCCCGGGACTTCTCCTACGAGCAGTACTTC. It translates to CAPRDFSYEQYF.